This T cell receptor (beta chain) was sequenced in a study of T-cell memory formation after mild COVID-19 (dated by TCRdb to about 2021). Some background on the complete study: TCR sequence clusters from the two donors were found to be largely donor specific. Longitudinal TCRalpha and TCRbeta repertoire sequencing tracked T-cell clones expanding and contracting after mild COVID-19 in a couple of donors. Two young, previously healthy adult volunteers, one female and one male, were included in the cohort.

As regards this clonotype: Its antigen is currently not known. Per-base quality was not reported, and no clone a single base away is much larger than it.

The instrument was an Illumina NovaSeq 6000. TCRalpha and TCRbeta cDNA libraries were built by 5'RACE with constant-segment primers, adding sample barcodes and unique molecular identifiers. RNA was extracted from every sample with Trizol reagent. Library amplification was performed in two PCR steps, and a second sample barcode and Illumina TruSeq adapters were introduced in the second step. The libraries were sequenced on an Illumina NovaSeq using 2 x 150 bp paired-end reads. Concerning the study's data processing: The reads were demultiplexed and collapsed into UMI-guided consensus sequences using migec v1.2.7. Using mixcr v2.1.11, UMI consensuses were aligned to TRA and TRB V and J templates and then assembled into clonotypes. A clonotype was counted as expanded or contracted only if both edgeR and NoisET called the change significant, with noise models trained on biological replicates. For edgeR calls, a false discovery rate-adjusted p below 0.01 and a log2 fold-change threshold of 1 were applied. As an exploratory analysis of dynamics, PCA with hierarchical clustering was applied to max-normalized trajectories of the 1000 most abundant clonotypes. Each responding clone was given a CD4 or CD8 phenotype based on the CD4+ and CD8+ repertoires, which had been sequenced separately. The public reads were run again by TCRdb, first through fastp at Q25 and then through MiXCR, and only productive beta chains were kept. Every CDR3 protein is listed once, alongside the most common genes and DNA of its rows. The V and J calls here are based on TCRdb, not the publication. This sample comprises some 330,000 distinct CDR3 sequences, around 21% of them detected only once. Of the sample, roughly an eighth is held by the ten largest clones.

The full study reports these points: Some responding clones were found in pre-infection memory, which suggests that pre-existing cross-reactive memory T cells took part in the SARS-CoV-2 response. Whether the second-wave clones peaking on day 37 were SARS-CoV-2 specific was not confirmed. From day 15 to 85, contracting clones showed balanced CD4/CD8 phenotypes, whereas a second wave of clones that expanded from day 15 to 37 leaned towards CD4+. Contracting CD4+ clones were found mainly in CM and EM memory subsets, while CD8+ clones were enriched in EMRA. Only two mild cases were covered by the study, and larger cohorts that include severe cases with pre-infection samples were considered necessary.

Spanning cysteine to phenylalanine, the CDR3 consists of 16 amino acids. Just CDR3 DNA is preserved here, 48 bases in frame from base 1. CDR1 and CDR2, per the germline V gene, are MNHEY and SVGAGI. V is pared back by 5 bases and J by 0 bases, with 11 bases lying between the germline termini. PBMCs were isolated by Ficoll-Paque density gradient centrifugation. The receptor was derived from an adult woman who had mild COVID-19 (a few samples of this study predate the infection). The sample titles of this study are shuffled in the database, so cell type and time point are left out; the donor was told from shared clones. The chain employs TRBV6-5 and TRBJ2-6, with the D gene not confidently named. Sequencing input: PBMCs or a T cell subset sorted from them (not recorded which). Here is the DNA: TGTGCCAGCAGTCCCCGTCCAGGCTCTGGGGCCAACGTCCTGACTTTC. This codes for CASSPRPGSGANVLTF.